This paragraph covers one T cell receptor (beta chain) sequence. Antigen specificity is unknown. Sequencing was performed with immunoSEQ multiplex PCR; in TCRdb, only in-frame clones are kept and a portion is missing. This sample carries 72,000 or so clones, 70% to 75% of them seen once, and the ten largest clones take 2% to 2.5%. The germline gives CDR1 SQVTM, CDR2 ANQGSEA. This CDR3 comprises 14 residues. Trimming removed 5 bases from V and 0 bases from J; junction bases left unmatched: 5. This specimen belongs to a study of vaccination effects on CD4 cells after COVID-19. Overall study: ViraFEST used viral peptide pools to expand antigen-specific CD4+ T cells before sequencing. The researchers cultured some 2 million PBMC per well with 9.5 to 10 IU/ml IL-2 and roughly 9.2 ug/ml peptides.

Overall study results and limits: A shortage of convalescent patients and an absence of early post-infection timepoints characterized the study.

Investigators separated out CD4+ T cells once around eleven days of culture had passed. Vaccine administered to participants consisted of two doses of either BNT162b2 or mRNA-1273. V is TRBV29-1 and J is TRBJ1-2; 8 bases map to TRBD1. The receptor was derived from a human donor who received a COVID-19 vaccine. The sequenced sample was CD4+ T cells from PBMCs cultured without peptide, obtained after COVID-19 vaccination. CDR3 in amino acids: CSVNRDRPNYGYTF. CDR3 nucleotide sequence: TGCAGCGTTAACCGGGACAGGCCTAACTATGGCTACACCTTC.